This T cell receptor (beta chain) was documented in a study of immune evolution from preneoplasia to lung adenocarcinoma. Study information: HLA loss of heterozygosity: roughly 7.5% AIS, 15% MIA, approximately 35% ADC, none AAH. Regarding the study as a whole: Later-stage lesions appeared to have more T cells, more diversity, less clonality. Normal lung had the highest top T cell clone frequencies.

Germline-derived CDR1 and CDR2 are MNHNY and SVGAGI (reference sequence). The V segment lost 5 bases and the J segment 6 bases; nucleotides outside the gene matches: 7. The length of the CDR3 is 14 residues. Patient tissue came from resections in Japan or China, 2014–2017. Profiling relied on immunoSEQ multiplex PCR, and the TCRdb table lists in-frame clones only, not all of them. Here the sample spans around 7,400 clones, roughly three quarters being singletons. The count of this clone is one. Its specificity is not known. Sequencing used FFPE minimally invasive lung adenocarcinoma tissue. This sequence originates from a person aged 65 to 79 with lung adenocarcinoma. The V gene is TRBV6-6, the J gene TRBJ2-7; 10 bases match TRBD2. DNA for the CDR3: TGTGCCAGCAGTCGGTTAGCGGGAGGTCGCGAGCAGTACTTC. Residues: CASSRLAGGREQYF.